This TCR beta chain was identified in a study of blood T cells in healthy people across ages. Overall study results and limits: Not knowing donor CMV status may have confounded expanded clonotype changes. The long-lived group displayed more naive CD4+ cells, plus higher diversity, than the aged donors did. Diversity was estimated from one million T cells, and these estimates were considered underestimates.

The second PCR ran roughly 6 to 11 cycles with a sample-barcoded 5' primer and J-beta primers. TCRdb reanalysed the 5' RACE reads using MiXCR and keeps one entry per CDR3 protein. The data hold 920,000 or so distinct CDR3 sequences, with 45% observed a single time. With each sample, at least 5 micrograms of total RNA were extracted. V lost 6 bases and J lost 2, with 11 bases in between. Per the germline V gene, CDR1 is SEHNR and CDR2 is FQNEAQ (reference sequence). The CDR3 length is 13 residues. This clonotype was detected many times. Its target is not known. The V and J genes are TRBV7-9 and TRBJ2-7, with D possibly being TRBD2 (6 bases). The sequence was collected from a woman in her sixties in good health. Sequencing was done on a sample of blood. In nucleotides, the CDR3 is TGTGCCAGCAGTCCCCGGGGGACCTACGAGCAGTACTTC. Protein sequence: CASSPRGTYEQYF.